Below, 22 T cell receptor beta chains from the same sample are listed, as sequenced in a study of cytotoxic CD8 clonotypes in ibrutinib-treated CLL. This table comes from immunoSEQ multiplex PCR, and its TCRdb copy is limited to in-frame clones, with some not included. The sample lists over 200,000 clones, approximately 79% seen once, with over 9.5% in the top ten. The starting material was PBMCs, obtained after 12 months of ibrutinib treatment. All receptors derive from a human donor with chronic lymphocytic leukemia.

This clone was found once. This chain's CDR3 is CASSDRGHLYEQYF. CDR3 bases: TGTGCCAGTAGTGATCGGGGACACCTCTACGAGCAGTACTTC. This chain uses TRBV19 with TRBJ2-7, with D possibly matching TRBD1 (6 bases). Trimming took 5 bases from V and 3 from J, leaving 14 bases between them. Germline V gene lookup returns CDR1 LNHDA and CDR2 SQIVND (reference sequence). The CDR3 is made up of 14 amino acids.

The J gene is TRBJ2-5, the V gene TRBV6-1, with 12 bases lining up with TRBD2. CDR3 size: 15 residues. The V gene's germline CDR1 is MNHNS and CDR2 SASEGT. The V gene end was trimmed by 6 bases and the J gene end by 5 bases; junction bases not matched to a gene: 7. CDR3 nucleotides: TGTGCCAGCAGCCAACTAGCGGGGGGCGATGAGACCCAGTACTTC. It is translated as CASSQLAGGDETQYF.

This clone was counted only a few times. The chain has TRBV6-5 and TRBJ1-5; D perhaps matches TRBD1 (5 bases). CDR1 and CDR2 (germline): MNHEY, SVGAGI. The CDR3 is 16 amino acids. The V gene lost 4 bases and the J gene lost 3 bases, with 16 bases spanning the gap. The CDR3 is CASSFSPDSINQPQHF. The CDR3 DNA reads as TGTGCCAGCAGTTTTTCACCCGACAGCATCAATCAGCCCCAGCATTTT.

The chain employs TRBV19 and TRBJ2-2; no reliable D call. The CDR3 consists of 14 residues. V dropped 3 bases and J dropped 1 base, with 6 bases sitting between them. The V gene's germline CDR1 is LNHDA and CDR2 SQIVND (reference sequence). The DNA for the CDR3 is TGTGCCAGTAGTATCCAGGTGAACACCGGGGAGCTGTTTTTT. It codes for CASSIQVNTGELFF.

This chain uses TRBV18 with TRBJ1-1, with unresolved D. The germline V and J ends were trimmed by 2 bases and 7 bases, with 11 bases remaining between them. The CDR3 totals 13 residues. Germline V lookup: CDR1 KGHSH, CDR2 LQKENI. In DNA form, the CDR3 reads TGTGCCAGCTCACCAAGGCAGGACCTTGAAGCTTTCTTT. Its translation is CASSPRQDLEAFF.

The chain is built from TRBV28 and TRBJ2-7; 11 bases agree with TRBD2. The germline gives CDR1 MDHEN, CDR2 SYDVKM. This CDR3 spans 12 amino acids. Unmatched junction bases numbered 3, after V lost 11 bases and J lost 3 bases. The CDR3 loop reads CAAGLADYEQYF. CDR3 nucleotide sequence: TGTGCCGCGGGACTAGCGGACTACGAGCAGTACTTC.

The chain combines TRBV7-9 with TRBJ1-2; 9 bases are a match to TRBD1. Germline values: CDR1 SEHNR, CDR2 FQNEAQ (reference sequence). V lost 2 bases to trimming and J lost 6 bases; unmatched junction nucleotides: 1. CDR3 length: 13 residues. The CDR3 loop is CASSLRDRDGYTF. The CDR3 coding sequence is TGTGCCAGCAGCTTAAGGGACAGGGATGGCTACACCTTC.

CDR3 nucleotide sequence: TGCGCCAGCAGCTTGGCCGATCCCACGGGGCACAATGAGCAGTTCTTC. Translating gives CASSLADPTGHNEQFF. This chain links TRBV5-1 with TRBJ2-1, with D perhaps assigned TRBD1 or TRBD2 (5 bases each). There are 16 residues in the CDR3. V lost 0 bases and J 5 bases, leaving 15 bases between the germline ends. Germline CDR1 and CDR2: SGHRS and YFSETQ.

The chain recombines TRBV27 with TRBJ2-1; D is tentatively TRBD1 or TRBD2 (5 bases each). V dropped 4 bases and J dropped 8 bases, with 18 bases sitting between them. Germline lookup yields CDR1 MNHEY and CDR2 SMNVEV (reference sequence). The CDR3 is 15 amino acids. CDR3 region: CASSSLGDPGYEQFF. The CDR3 DNA follows: TGTGCCAGCAGTTCCTTGGGGGACCCGGGTTATGAGCAGTTCTTC.

V usage is TRBV29-1 and J usage is TRBJ2-1; 9 nucleotides line up with TRBD1. Germline V gives CDR1 SQVTM, CDR2 ANQGSEA. Trimming took 6 bases from V and 2 from J; bases not matched to a gene: 5. The CDR3 is 14 residues long. The CDR3 bases are TGCAGCGTCATACAGGGGGCCGCCTACAATGAGCAGTTCTTC. Translated: CSVIQGAAYNEQFF.

This sequence joins TRBV11-3 and TRBJ1-1; D unresolved. The germline V gene encodes CDR1 SGHNT and CDR2 YENEEA. This CDR3 region has 14 residues. The V end lost 0 bases, the J end lost 2 bases, and 7 bases lay between the germline ends. The DNA for the CDR3 is TGTGCCAGCAGCTTAGAAGGCGACAACACTGAAGCTTTCTTT. Protein: CASSLEGDNTEAFF.

The V call is TRBV2, the J call TRBJ2-7, with TRBD1 matching 8 bases. Trimming cost V 6 bases and J 4 bases; bases outside gene matches: 11. Germline lookup yields CDR1 SNHLY and CDR2 FYNNEI. This CDR3 has 15 residues. CDR3 residues: CASRERGDRIYEQYF. In nucleotides, the CDR3 is TGTGCCAGCAGGGAGCGTGGGGACAGGATTTACGAGCAGTACTTC.

This clone appeared many times. The chain employs TRBV29-1 and TRBJ1-5; D ambiguous. Germline V gene sequence: CDR1 SQVTM, CDR2 ANQGSEA. The germline V and J ends were trimmed by 4 bases and 2 bases, with 6 bases remaining between them. CDR3 length: 12 residues. The CDR3 sequence: CSVVTGNQPQHF. The CDR3 DNA sequence: TGCAGCGTTGTCACGGGCAATCAGCCCCAGCATTTT.

In its sample, this clone was seen a few times. This sequence joins TRBV29-1 and TRBJ1-4, with D unclear. In germline, CDR1 is SQVTM, CDR2 ANQGSEA. Trimming cost V 4 bases and J 5 bases, with 11 bases left between them. This CDR3 has 13 residues. Written as DNA, the CDR3 is TGCAGCGTTGGGTATCGGGGAAATGAAAAACTGTTTTTT. Protein product: CSVGYRGNEKLFF.

The chain employs TRBV5-6 and TRBJ2-2; 9 nucleotides align to TRBD1. The CDR3 loop spans 17 amino acids. CDR1 SGHDT and CDR2 YYEEEE come from the germline V gene. The J segment lost 6 bases and the V segment lost 4 bases, leaving 13 bases of the junction unmatched. CDR3 sequence: CASSPTRGQGYPGELFF. The CDR3 nucleotides read TGTGCCAGCAGCCCGACCCGGGGACAGGGTTACCCCGGGGAGCTGTTTTTT.

This clone was picked up one time. The V call is TRBV7-8, the J call TRBJ2-3; possibly TRBD2 for D (6 bases). CDR1 and CDR2 from the germline V gene are SGHVS and FQNEAQ. With 5 bases removed from V and 8 bases from J, the gap between germline ends came to 23 bases. The CDR3 covers 16 residues. The CDR3 reads CASSPKTELLATTQYF. CDR3 nucleotide sequence: TGTGCCAGCAGCCCTAAGACAGAACTACTAGCCACTACGCAGTATTTT.

In nucleotides, the CDR3 is TGCGCCAGCAGCCAAAACTTAGCGGGGGGCACAGATACGCAGTATTTT. Protein product: CASSQNLAGGTDTQYF. The J gene is TRBJ2-3, the V gene TRBV4-1; 9 bases are shared with TRBD2. CDR3 length equals 16 residues. The V gene end was trimmed by 2 bases and the J gene end by 1 base; junction bases not matched to a gene: 4. Germline CDR1 reads MGHRA; CDR2 reads YSYEKL.

The chain couples TRBV7-9 to TRBJ2-7, with D uncertain. Germline CDR1 and CDR2: SEHNR and FQNEAQ (reference sequence). The CDR3 loop spans 14 amino acids. With 2 bases removed from V and 7 bases from J, the gap between germline ends came to 15 bases. CDR3: CASSLRVGVGEQYF. The CDR3 DNA reads as TGTGCCAGCAGCTTAAGGGTCGGCGTGGGTGAGCAGTACTTC.

Regarding this clone: Relative to the germline gene, one junction end is altered; a read error may explain this. The rearrangement links TRBV7-7 to TRBJ2-1; the match to TRBD2 covers 12 bases. CDR1 and CDR2 from the germline V gene are SSHAT and FNYEAQ (reference sequence). The CDR3 spans 18 residues. The CDR3 loop reads CASSPMLAGGRSYNEQFF. CDR3 DNA sequence: TGTGCTAGCAGCCCGATGCTAGCGGGAGGGAGGTCCTACAATGAGCAGTTCTTC. Filled out from reference TRBV7-7 and TRBJ2-1, the complete variable domain reads GAGVSQSPRYKVTKRGQDVTLRCDPISSHATLYWYQQALGQGPEFLTYFNYEAQPDKSGLPSDRFSAERPEGSISTLTIQRTEQRDSAMYRCASSPMLAGGRSYNEQFFGPGTRLTVL.

The chain couples TRBV7-3 to TRBJ2-1; D is unresolved. With 2 bases removed from V and 16 bases from J, the gap between germline ends came to 18 bases. The CDR3 is 13 amino acids. Germline CDR1 SGHTA, CDR2 FQGTGA. The CDR3 DNA follows: TGTGCCAGCAGCTTAGTAAAACGGGTACCTGGTTTCTTC. The encoded protein is CASSLVKRVPGFF.

V and J are TRBV7-9 and TRBJ2-2; 12 positions agree with TRBD2. CDR3 length: 18 residues. The germline V gene encodes CDR1 SEHNR and CDR2 FQNEAQ (reference sequence). The V segment lost 9 bases and the J segment 3 bases; nucleotides outside the gene matches: 14. In DNA, the CDR3 is TGTGCCAGATCAAAACAGACTAGCGGGAGCATAGACACCGGGGAGCTGTTTTTT. This sequence encodes CARSKQTSGSIDTGELFF. Filled out from reference TRBV7-9 and TRBJ2-2, the complete variable domain reads DTGVSQNPRHKITKRGQNVTFRCDPISEHNRLYWYRQTLGQGPEFLTYFQNEAQLEKSRLLSDRFSAERPKGSFSTLEIQRTEQGDSAMYLCARSKQTSGSIDTGELFFGEGSRLTVL.

V gene TRBV5-4 combines with J gene TRBJ2-7; 9 positions agree with TRBD1. The CDR3 is made up of 15 amino acids. Germline V gene sequence: CDR1 SGHNT, CDR2 YYREEE (reference sequence). V gave up 3 bases and J gave up 2 bases; unmatched junction bases: 6. The CDR3 coding sequence is TGTGCCAGCAGCTCGGGACAGGGTTTACCCTACGAGCAGTACTTC. Residues: CASSSGQGLPYEQYF.